These 15 T cell receptor beta chains originate from one sample sequenced in a study of cytomegalovirus exposure and HLA in healthy donors. The study ran its PCR with 60 Vbeta and 13 Jbeta primers. TCRdb keeps only in-frame clones here, not all; method: immunoSEQ multiplex PCR. The sample lists roughly 30,000 clones; around nine tenths were seen once. The sample was PBMCs. Receptors were obtained from a boy younger than 18 in good health and CMV-seronegative.

This chain joins TRBV12-5 and TRBJ2-7; 9 bases match TRBD1. The CDR3 consists of 16 residues. The germline V gene encodes CDR1 LGHNT and CDR2 FRNRAP. After removal of 0 bases from V and 3 bases from J, the junction contained 6 bases not matched to a gene. This CDR3 reads CASGLVLGGQGYEQYF. The CDR3 region has the DNA TGTGCTAGTGGTTTGGTTCTTGGGGGACAGGGCTACGAGCAGTACTTC.

This clone was observed once. The chain employs TRBV28 and TRBJ2-3; no firm D call. V shed 7 bases and J shed 0 bases, with 17 bases lying between them. Germline lookup yields CDR1 MDHEN and CDR2 SYDVKM. This CDR3 contains 16 residues. The CDR3 nucleotides read TGTGCCAGCAAAAAAACCCCCGGTCGCAGCACAGATACGCAGTATTTT. This translates into CASKKTPGRSTDTQYF.

With regard to this clone: The sample holds other DNA sequences that translate to the same CDR3. The rearrangement joins TRBV7-2 to TRBJ1-2; a weak D match, TRBD1 (5 bases). Germline values: CDR1 SGHTA, CDR2 FQGNSA. Trimming cost V 5 bases and J 8 bases, with 21 bases left between them. CDR3 length: 15 residues. The CDR3 loop reads CASSRELLGDYGYTF. The CDR3 DNA reads TGTGCCAGCAGCCGAGAGCTCCTAGGGGATTACGGCTACACCTTC.

The gene calls are TRBV10-3 and TRBJ2-7; 8 nucleotides align to TRBD1. The CDR3 totals 16 residues. With V trimmed by 2 bases and J by 2 bases, 8 bases remained unmatched. The germline CDR1 and CDR2 sequences are ENHRY and SYGVKD. Here the CDR3 reads CAISETRQGSPYEQYF. In DNA, the CDR3 is TGTGCCATCAGTGAGACTCGACAGGGGTCCCCCTACGAGCAGTACTTC.

The rearrangement links TRBV19 to TRBJ2-2, with a weak D call TRBD1 (5 bases). The CDR3 consists of 15 residues. Between the trimmed V and J ends, which lost 6 bases and 0 bases, there was a span of 11 bases. Germline V gene lookup returns CDR1 LNHDA and CDR2 SQIVND (reference sequence). CDR3 nucleotide sequence: TGTGCCAGTAGGCTGGACACCACGAACACCGGGGAGCTGTTTTTT. It codes for CASRLDTTNTGELFF. Full variable domain (rest looked up from reference TRBV19 and TRBJ2-2): DGGITQSPKYLFRKEGQNVTLSCEQNLNHDAMYWYRQDPGQGLRLIYYSQIVNDFQKGDIAEGYSVSREKKESFPLTVTSAQKNPTAFYLCASRLDTTNTGELFFGEGSRLTVL.

V is TRBV14 and J is TRBJ1-5; D may be TRBD1 (6 bases). The CDR3 is 14 amino acids. Per germline, CDR1 SGHDN and CDR2 FVKESK. The V gene lost 1 base and the J gene lost 2 bases, with 6 bases spanning the gap. Here the CDR3 DNA reads TGTGCCAGCAGCCAAGCAGGGGGCAATCAGCCCCAGCATTTT. Translating it yields CASSQAGGNQPQHF.

The table lists this clone with a count of one. This sequence joins TRBV12-1 and TRBJ2-2; TRBD2 is the table's D call, not checked against the DNA. TRBV12-1 is an annotated pseudogene. This CDR3 spans 18 amino acids. CDR3 in amino acids: CASSDTSLGDVDTGELFF. The CDR3 DNA reads TGTGCCAGCAGTGACACTAGCTTAGGAGATGTCGACACCGGGGAGCTGTTTTTT.

This clone was seen only once. The CDR3 sequence is CASSPTGASYNEQFF. The CDR3 region has the DNA TGCGCCAGCAGCCCAACAGGGGCCTCCTACAATGAGCAGTTCTTC. This rearrangement joins TRBV5-1 to TRBJ2-1; 7 nucleotides line up with TRBD1. The CDR3 runs 15 residues. The germline gives CDR1 SGHRS, CDR2 YFSETQ. V trimming: 4 bases; J trimming: 0 bases; junction bases outside the gene matches: 4.

The chain employs TRBV2 and TRBJ2-3, with 7 positions matching TRBD2. Germline V CDR1 and CDR2: SNHLY, FYNNEI. The ends lost 11 bases at V and 4 bases at J; junction bases unmatched: 9. CDR3 length: 13 amino acids. CDR3 residues: CAGGAGLSDTQYF. In DNA, the CDR3 is TGTGCCGGAGGAGCGGGGTTGTCAGATACGCAGTATTTT.

The chain recombines TRBV19 with TRBJ2-1; TRBD2 matches 11 bases. The CDR3 has 15 amino acids. Germline lookup yields CDR1 LNHDA and CDR2 SQIVND (reference sequence). J lost 4 bases, V lost 5 bases, and 4 bases had no gene match. CDR3 bases: TGTGCCAGTAGTTTGACTAGCGGGAATTACAATGAGCAGTTCTTC. It is translated as CASSLTSGNYNEQFF.

The V and J genes are TRBV5-6 and TRBJ2-7; 9 bases match TRBD2. Germline V lookup: CDR1 SGHDT, CDR2 YYEEEE. This CDR3 is 15 amino acids long. The V segment lost 0 bases and the J segment 6 bases; nucleotides outside the gene matches: 7. Here the CDR3 reads CASSLGLAERREQYF. DNA for the CDR3: TGTGCCAGCAGCTTGGGACTAGCGGAACGTCGCGAGCAGTACTTC.

This chain joins TRBV6-1 and TRBJ1-2; D gene uncertain. CDR1 is MNHNS and CDR2 is SASEGT in the germline V gene. This CDR3 comprises 12 residues. Trimming removed 4 bases at V and 2 bases at J, with 5 bases between. CDR3 DNA: TGTGCCAGCAGTGCACTAAACTATGGCTACACCTTC. Translating it yields CASSALNYGYTF.

The V gene is TRBV5-6, the J gene TRBJ2-6; D not resolved. Trimming shortened V by 4 bases and J by 2 bases, and 16 bases separated the two germline ends. The germline V gene encodes CDR1 SGHDT and CDR2 YYEEEE. This CDR3 spans 17 amino acids. The DNA for the CDR3 is TGTGCCAGCAGCCTAAAGGAGTACTCTGCTGGGGCCAACGTCCTGACTTTC. Translation gives CASSLKEYSAGANVLTF. Looking up the rest from reference TRBV5-6 and TRBJ2-6 gives the full variable domain: DAGVTQSPTHLIKTRGQQVTLRCSPKSGHDTVSWYQQALGQGPQFIFQYYEEEERQRGNFPDRFSGHQFPNYSSELNVNALLLGDSALYLCASSLKEYSAGANVLTFGAGSRLTVL.

V gene TRBV7-9 combines with J gene TRBJ2-7; 7 bases align to TRBD1. The CDR3 runs to 14 residues. Germline trimming cut 0 bases from V and 7 bases from J; bases unmatched to any gene: 6. Germline CDR1 and CDR2: SEHNR and FQNEAQ (reference sequence). CDR3 region: CASSLAGTVEEQYF. In DNA, the CDR3 is TGTGCCAGCAGCTTAGCGGGGACAGTCGAAGAGCAGTACTTC.

The V gene is TRBV9, the J gene TRBJ2-2; D is ambiguous. The germline V and J ends were trimmed by 2 bases and 3 bases, with 11 bases remaining between them. Germline assignment: CDR1 SGDLS and CDR2 YYNGEE. The CDR3 extends over 15 amino acids. CDR3 protein: CASSVRARDTGELFF. DNA for the CDR3: TGTGCCAGCAGCGTCAGAGCTCGGGACACCGGGGAGCTGTTTTTT.